This is a list of T cell receptor beta chains from one sample in a study of blood T cell repertoires in COVID-19. Measured with immunoSEQ multiplex PCR; TCRdb has only the in-frame clones, and not every one. The sample carries roughly 130,000 clones, roughly 90% recorded once. Sequences were obtained from peripheral blood. All receptors come from a man in his 60s with COVID-19, enrolled during active disease. Each CDR3 is given with its conserved first and last residue. The order of the fields is CDR3 length, clone size, V gene, J gene, D gene, CDR3 protein, CDR3 DNA. A D gene is named only where the DNA matches it firmly. Some rows have no size entry. The others give once, few or many, or a class for an expanded clone.

>15|-|TRBV2|TRBJ2-3|TRBD2
CASSDNRGGVDTQYF
TGTGCCAGCAGTGATAACCGGGGGGGAGTAGATACGCAGTATTTT
>13|-|TRBV5-1|TRBJ1-1|TRBD1
CASGRTGAAEAFF
TGCGCCAGCGGAAGGACAGGGGCGGCTGAAGCTTTCTTT
>13|-|TRBV7-3|TRBJ1-5|TRBD1
CASSTDRGQPQHF
TGTGCCAGCAGCACCGACAGGGGTCAGCCCCAGCATTTT
>13|-|TRBV11-3|TRBJ1-1|-
CASSLDKNTEAFF
TGTGCCAGCAGCCTTGACAAGAACACTGAAGCTTTCTTT
>13|once|TRBV3-1/TRBV3-2|TRBJ2-2|-
CASSDQGTGELFF
TGTGCCAGCAGCGACCAGGGCACCGGGGAGCTGTTTTTT
>14|many|TRBV6-5|TRBJ1-3|-
CASTDRVIGNTIYF
TGTGCCAGTACGGACAGAGTCATTGGAAACACCATATATTTT
>13|once|TRBV24-1|TRBJ1-1|-
CATSDPGHFEAFF
TGTGCCACCAGTGATCCGGGACATTTTGAAGCTTTCTTT
>13|-|TRBV7-8|TRBJ1-1|-
CASSQRTRTEAFF
TGTGCCAGCAGCCAGCGAACGCGAACTGAAGCTTTCTTT
>13|-|TRBV7-3|TRBJ2-1|-
CASSLQGYNEQFF
TGTGCCAGCAGCTTACAGGGTTACAATGAGCAGTTCTTC
>14|-|TRBV18|TRBJ1-3|-
CASSLKSSGNTIYF
TGTGCCAGCTCTCTTAAGAGCTCTGGAAACACCATATATTTT
>13|once|TRBV12-3/TRBV12-4|TRBJ1-1|-
CASSFQERTEAFF
TGTGCCAGCAGTTTCCAGGAGCGGACTGAAGCTTTCTTT
>13|few|TRBV11-2|TRBJ1-1|-
CASSFQGNTEAFF
TGTGCCAGCAGCTTTCAGGGGAACACTGAAGCTTTCTTT
>13|-|TRBV19|TRBJ1-3|-
CASSIDGGNTIYF
TGTGCCAGTAGTATAGATGGCGGAAACACCATATATTTT
>12|-|TRBV5-8|TRBJ2-7|TRBD1
CASSFPDRVQYF
TGTGCCAGCAGCTTCCCCGACAGGGTACAGTACTTC
>16|-|TRBV3-1/TRBV3-2|TRBJ2-1|TRBD2
CASSQRTSGVYNEQFF
TGTGCCAGCAGCCAACGGACTAGCGGAGTCTACAATGAGCAGTTCTTC
>14|-|TRBV28|TRBJ2-1|TRBD2
CASSFRREKDEQFF
TGTGCCAGCAGTTTTAGGCGGGAGAAGGATGAGCAGTTCTTC
>16|-|TRBV24-1|TRBJ2-7|TRBD1
CATSAAWGQGAYEQYF
TGTGCCACCAGTGCCGCGTGGGGGCAGGGGGCCTACGAGCAGTACTTC
>17|-|TRBV21-1|TRBJ2-1|-
CASSTREGLPPYNEQFF
TGTGCCAGCAGCACCCGGGAGGGCCTACCCCCCTACAATGAGCAGTTCTTC
>12|-|TRBV28|TRBJ2-7|-
CASREGDDEQYF
TGTGCCAGCAGAGAGGGAGACGACGAGCAGTACTTC
>13|-|TRBV10-3|TRBJ2-7|-
CAITHELSYEQYF
TGTGCCATCACCCATGAGCTCTCCTACGAGCAGTACTTC
>14|-|TRBV28|TRBJ1-1|-
CASSPHLGDSEAFF
TGTGCCAGCAGCCCCCACCTGGGAGATTCTGAAGCTTTCTTT
>15|-|TRBV19|TRBJ2-7|-
CASSIGTEGVYEQYF
TGTGCCAGTAGTATAGGGACGGAAGGGGTCTACGAGCAGTACTTC
>13|-|TRBV6-4|TRBJ1-1|-
CASSDSRGTEAFF
TGTGCCAGCAGTGACTCCAGGGGTACTGAAGCTTTCTTT
>17|-|TRBV3-1/TRBV3-2|TRBJ2-1|TRBD1
CASSQDKGAGSYNEQFF
TGTGCCAGCAGCCAAGATAAGGGGGCCGGGTCCTACAATGAGCAGTTCTTC
>15|-|TRBV5-4|TRBJ1-2|TRBD1
CASSPATGGDYGYTF
TGTGCCAGCAGCCCCGCGACAGGGGGCGATTATGGCTACACCTTC
>13|-|TRBV19|TRBJ2-3|-
CASRGTVTDTQYF
TGTGCCAGTAGGGGCACCGTCACAGATACGCAGTATTTT
>16|-|TRBV5-1|TRBJ1-4|-
CASSWGLLGGNEKLFF
TGCGCCAGCAGCTGGGGCCTCCTCGGTGGTAATGAAAAACTGTTTTTT
>13|once|TRBV7-9|TRBJ2-7|-
CASSGGFSYEQYF
TGTGCCAGCAGCGGGGGGTTCTCCTACGAGCAGTACTTC
>15|-|TRBV3-1/TRBV3-2|TRBJ2-1|TRBD2
CASTLREAPYNEQFF
TGTGCCAGCACCTTGCGGGAGGCCCCCTACAATGAGCAGTTCTTC
>14|-|TRBV3-1/TRBV3-2|TRBJ1-2|-
CASSQDAGGDGYTF
TGTGCCAGCAGCCAAGATGCGGGAGGGGATGGCTACACCTTC
>15|-|TRBV13|TRBJ1-1|-
CASNNIDGTSSEAFF
TGTGCCAGCAACAATATAGACGGTACCTCTAGTGAAGCTTTCTTT
>15|-|TRBV19|TRBJ2-1|TRBD1
CASSIGGGQGSEQFF
TGTGCCAGTAGTATAGGGGGGGGACAGGGGAGTGAGCAGTTCTTC
>12|-|TRBV20-1|TRBJ2-7|-
CSASSPYYEQYF
TGCAGTGCTAGTTCCCCGTACTACGAGCAGTACTTC
>17|-|TRBV10-1|TRBJ2-1|-
CASSESLGGPGVNEQFF
TGCGCCAGCAGTGAGTCGTTGGGAGGGCCAGGGGTTAATGAGCAGTTCTTC
>14|-|TRBV28|TRBJ2-2|TRBD2
CASLAGEYTGELFF
TGTGCCAGCCTAGCGGGAGAGTACACCGGGGAGCTGTTTTTT